This record covers a single T cell receptor (beta chain). Both 60 Vbeta primers and 13 Jbeta primers went into the PCR. Some clones are missing from TCRdb's copy, which holds only in-frame ones; the method was immunoSEQ multiplex PCR. This repertoire shows approximately 110,000 clones, 70% to 80% found once; its top ten account for 2.1%. Germline V gene lookup returns CDR1 GTSNPN and CDR2 SVGIG (reference sequence). Trimming removed 8 bases from V and 3 bases from J; junction bases left unmatched: 7. CDR3 length equals 13 residues. The source of the sample is a study of cytomegalovirus exposure and HLA in healthy donors.

The sequence came from a man aged 25 to 40 in good health and CMV-seronegative. The source material was PBMCs. The chain carries TRBV30 and TRBJ1-3; TRBD1 aligns across 7 bases. For the CDR3, the DNA is TGTGCCCGGGACAGTGGATTTGGAAACACCATATATTTT. Translating it yields CARDSGFGNTIYF.